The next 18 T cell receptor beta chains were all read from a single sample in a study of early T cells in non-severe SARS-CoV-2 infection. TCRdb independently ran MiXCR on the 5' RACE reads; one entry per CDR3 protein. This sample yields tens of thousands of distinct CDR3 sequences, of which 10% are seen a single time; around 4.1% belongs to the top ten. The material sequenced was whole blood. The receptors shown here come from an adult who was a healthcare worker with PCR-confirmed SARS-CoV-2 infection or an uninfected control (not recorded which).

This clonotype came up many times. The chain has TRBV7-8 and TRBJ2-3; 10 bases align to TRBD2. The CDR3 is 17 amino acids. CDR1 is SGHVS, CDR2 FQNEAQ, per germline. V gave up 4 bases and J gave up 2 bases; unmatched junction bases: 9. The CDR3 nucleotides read TGTGCCAGCAGCTCGGGACTAGCGAGAGGCTCCACAGATACGCAGTATTTT. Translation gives CASSSGLARGSTDTQYF.

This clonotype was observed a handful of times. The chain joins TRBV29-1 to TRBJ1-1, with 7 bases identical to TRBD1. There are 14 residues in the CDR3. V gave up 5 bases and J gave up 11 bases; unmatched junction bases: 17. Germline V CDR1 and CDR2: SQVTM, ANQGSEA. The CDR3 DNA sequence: TGCAGCGTTCCCGAGGGGGCTGATTCTTTGAGGGCTTTCTTT. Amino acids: CSVPEGADSLRAFF.

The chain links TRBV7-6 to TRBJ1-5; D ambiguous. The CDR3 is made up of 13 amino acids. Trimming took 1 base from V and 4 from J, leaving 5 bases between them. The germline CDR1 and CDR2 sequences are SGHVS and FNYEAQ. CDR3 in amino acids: CASSLGENQPQHF. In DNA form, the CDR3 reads TGTGCCAGCAGCTTAGGAGAAAATCAGCCCCAGCATTTT.

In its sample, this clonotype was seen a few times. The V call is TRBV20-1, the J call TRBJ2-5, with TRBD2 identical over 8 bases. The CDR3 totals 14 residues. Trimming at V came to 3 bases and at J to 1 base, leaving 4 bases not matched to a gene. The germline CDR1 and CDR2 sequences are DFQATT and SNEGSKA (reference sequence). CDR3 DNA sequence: TGCAGTGCTAGCGCAGCGGGAGTCCAAGAGACCCAGTACTTC. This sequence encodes CSASAAGVQETQYF.

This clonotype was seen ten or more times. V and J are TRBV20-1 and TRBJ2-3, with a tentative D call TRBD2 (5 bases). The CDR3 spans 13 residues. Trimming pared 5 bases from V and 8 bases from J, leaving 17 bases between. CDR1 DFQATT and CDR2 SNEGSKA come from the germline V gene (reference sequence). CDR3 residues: CSAAFRERGTQYF. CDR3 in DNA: TGCAGTGCTGCCTTCCGAGAACGGGGTACGCAGTATTTT.

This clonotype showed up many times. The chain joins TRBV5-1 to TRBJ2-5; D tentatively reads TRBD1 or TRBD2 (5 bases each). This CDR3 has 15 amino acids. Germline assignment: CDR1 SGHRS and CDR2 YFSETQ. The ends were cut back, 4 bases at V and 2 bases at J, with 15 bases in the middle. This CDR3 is CASSAIPGAQETQYF. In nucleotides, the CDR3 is TGCGCCAGCAGCGCAATACCCGGGGCACAAGAGACCCAGTACTTC.

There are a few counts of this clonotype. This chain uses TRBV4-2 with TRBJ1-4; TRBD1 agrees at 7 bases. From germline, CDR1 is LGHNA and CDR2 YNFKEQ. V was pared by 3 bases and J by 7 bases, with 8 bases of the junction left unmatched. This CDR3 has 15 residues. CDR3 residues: CASSQNRDRGEKLFF. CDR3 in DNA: TGTGCCAGCAGCCAGAACCGGGACAGAGGTGAAAAACTGTTTTTT.

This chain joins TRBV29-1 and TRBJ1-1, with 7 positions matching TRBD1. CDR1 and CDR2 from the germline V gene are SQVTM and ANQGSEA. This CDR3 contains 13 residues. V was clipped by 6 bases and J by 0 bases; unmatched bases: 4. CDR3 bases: TGCAGCGTGCGGGACAGCCTGAACACTGAAGCTTTCTTT. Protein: CSVRDSLNTEAFF.

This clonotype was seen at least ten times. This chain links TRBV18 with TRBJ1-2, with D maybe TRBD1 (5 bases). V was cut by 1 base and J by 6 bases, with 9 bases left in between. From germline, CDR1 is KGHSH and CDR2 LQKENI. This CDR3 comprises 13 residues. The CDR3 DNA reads TGTGCCAGCTCACCACTATCGGGGGATGGCTACACCTTC. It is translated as CASSPLSGDGYTF.

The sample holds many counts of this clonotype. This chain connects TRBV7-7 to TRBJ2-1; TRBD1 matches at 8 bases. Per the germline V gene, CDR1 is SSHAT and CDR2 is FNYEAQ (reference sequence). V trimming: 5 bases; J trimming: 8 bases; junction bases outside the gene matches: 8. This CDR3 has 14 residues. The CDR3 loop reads CASSPGTGRHEQFF. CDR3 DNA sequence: TGTGCCAGCAGCCCCGGGACAGGTCGTCATGAGCAGTTCTTC.

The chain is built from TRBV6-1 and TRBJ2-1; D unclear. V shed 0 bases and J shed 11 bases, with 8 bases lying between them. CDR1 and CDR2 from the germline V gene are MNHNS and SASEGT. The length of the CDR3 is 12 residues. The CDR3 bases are TGTGCCAGCAGTGAAGCTAGAACAAAGCAGTTCTTC. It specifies CASSEARTKQFF.

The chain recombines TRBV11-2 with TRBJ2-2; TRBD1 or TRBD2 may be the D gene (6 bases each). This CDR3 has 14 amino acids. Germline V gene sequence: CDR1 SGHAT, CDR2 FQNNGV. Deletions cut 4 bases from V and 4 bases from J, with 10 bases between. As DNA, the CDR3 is TGTGCCAGCAGCTGGGGGGCACGCACCGGGGAGCTGTTTTTT. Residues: CASSWGARTGELFF.

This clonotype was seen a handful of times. CDR3 protein: CASSQRNTEAFF. The CDR3 bases are TGTGCCAGCTCCCAGCGGAACACTGAAGCTTTCTTT. This chain joins TRBV2 and TRBJ1-1; D ambiguous. Germline CDR1 SNHLY, CDR2 FYNNEI. V was clipped by 8 bases and J by 1 base, with 8 bases between them. This CDR3 contains 12 residues.

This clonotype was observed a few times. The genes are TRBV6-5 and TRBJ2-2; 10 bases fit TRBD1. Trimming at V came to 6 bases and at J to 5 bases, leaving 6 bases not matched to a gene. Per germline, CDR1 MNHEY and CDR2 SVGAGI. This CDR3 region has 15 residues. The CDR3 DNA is TGTGCCAGCAGGGGGACAGGGGAATGGACCGGGGAGCTGTTTTTT. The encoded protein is CASRGTGEWTGELFF.

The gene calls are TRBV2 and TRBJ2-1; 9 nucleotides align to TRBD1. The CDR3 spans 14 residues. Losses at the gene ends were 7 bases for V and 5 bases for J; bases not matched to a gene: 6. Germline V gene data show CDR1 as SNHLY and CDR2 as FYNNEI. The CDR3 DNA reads TGTGCCAGCACTGGGGACAGGGTAAACAATGAGCAGTTCTTC. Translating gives CASTGDRVNNEQFF.

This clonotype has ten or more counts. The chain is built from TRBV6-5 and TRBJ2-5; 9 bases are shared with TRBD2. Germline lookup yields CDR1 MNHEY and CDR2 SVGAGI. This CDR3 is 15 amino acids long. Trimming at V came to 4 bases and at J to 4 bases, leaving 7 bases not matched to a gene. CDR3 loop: CASSSASGVRETQYF. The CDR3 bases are TGTGCCAGCAGTTCGGCTAGCGGGGTGAGAGAGACCCAGTACTTC.

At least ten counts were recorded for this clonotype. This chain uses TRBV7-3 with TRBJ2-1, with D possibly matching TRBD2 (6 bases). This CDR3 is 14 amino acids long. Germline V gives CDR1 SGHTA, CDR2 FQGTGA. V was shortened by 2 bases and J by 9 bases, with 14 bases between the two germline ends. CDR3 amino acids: CASSLDPGVGEQFF. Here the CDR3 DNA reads TGTGCCAGCAGCTTAGATCCGGGAGTGGGTGAGCAGTTCTTC.

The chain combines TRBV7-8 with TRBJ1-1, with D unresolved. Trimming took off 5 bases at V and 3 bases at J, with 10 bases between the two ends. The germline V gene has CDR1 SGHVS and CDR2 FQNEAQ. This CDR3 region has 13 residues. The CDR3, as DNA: TGTGCCAGCAGCCTACGACAACACACTGAAGCTTTCTTT. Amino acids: CASSLRQHTEAFF.